This entry features one TCR beta chain sequence. The record originates from a study of blood T cell repertoires in COVID-19. Turning to the study itself: Acute and convalescent COVID-19 samples came from the United States, Italy and Spain. Sample material is recorded as cDNA or gDNA derived from T cells, B-cell-depleted T cells, or PBMCs.

Patients of the Seattle cohort, enrolled during active infection, were followed longitudinally. Original methodology: Using reference gene primer amplification, nucleated cell counts were estimated. TCRdb's copy holds only in-frame clones and misses some; the assay was immunoSEQ multiplex PCR. V, J and clone size are taken as reported in that table, and D and trimming were inferred from the DNA itself. Here the sample spans hundreds of thousands of clones, roughly 86% being singletons. Germline CDR1 reads MNHEY; CDR2 reads SMNVEV (reference sequence). V lost 7 bases and J lost 3; bases outside the gene matches: 4. The CDR3 is 13 amino acids.

The origin of this receptor is a woman in her 30s with COVID-19, enrolled during active disease. The gene calls are TRBV27 and TRBJ1-1; 8 bases align to TRBD1. Sequences were obtained from peripheral blood. The CDR3: CASTDRGDTEAFF. CDR3 nucleotides: TGTGCCAGCACCGACAGGGGAGACACTGAAGCTTTCTTT.